The present TCR beta chain was sequenced within a study of T-cell memory formation after mild COVID-19. The wider study: There were largely donor-specific TCR clusters.

This CDR3 region has 15 residues. Trimming cost V 2 bases and J 3 bases, with 14 bases left between them. CDR1 is MGHRA, CDR2 YSYEKL, per germline. From the 5' RACE reads, TCRdb called clonotypes with MiXCR, one entry per CDR3 protein. The sample consists of about 320,000 distinct CDR3 sequences, 13% to 15% of them appearing once. In this sample, this clonotype turned up many times. Its antigen is unidentified. Study conclusions and caveats: Contracting clones from day 15 to 85 showed balanced CD4/CD8; later expanders favored CD4+. Prior to infection, memory already included some responding clones, suggesting cross-reactive memory joined. The main location of contracting CD4+ clones was CM and EM, and that of contracting CD8+ clones was EMRA.

V gene TRBV4-1 combines with J gene TRBJ2-7; the D gene is possibly TRBD2 (6 bases). Sequenced sample: PBMCs or a T cell subset sorted from them (not recorded which). The receptor's source is a man younger than 30 who had mild COVID-19 (a few samples of this study predate the infection). Cell type and time point are not known. The CDR3 DNA reads as TGCGCCAGCAGCCAACTAGCGAAACCGCGCTACGAGCAGTACTTC. As protein: CASSQLAKPRYEQYF.